This T cell receptor (beta chain) was retrieved from a study of CD8 T cells in ankylosing spondylitis. Preparation of TCR beta libraries was done by quantitative 5'-RACE with molecular barcodes. Using its own MiXCR run on the 5' RACE reads, TCRdb lists one record per CDR3 protein. The sample gives about 250,000 distinct CDR3 sequences, more than 9% of which show up once; approximately 2.5% is in the top ten. CDR3 length: 15 residues. From germline, CDR1 is DFQATT and CDR2 SNEGSKA (reference sequence). The V and J ends lost 1 base and 6 bases, in that order; junction bases with no gene match: 11. This clonotype was counted many times.

The chain employs TRBV20-1 and TRBJ2-7; the match to TRBD1 covers 8 bases. The source material was blood, either unsorted or a sorted T cell fraction (not recorded which). The source is a male donor with ankylosing spondylitis or in good health (not recorded which). CDR3 nucleotides: TGCAGTGCTAGAGCCCGGACAGGGAGGTTGGGCGAGCAGTACTTC. Its protein product is CSARARTGRLGEQYF.